What follows is one T cell receptor (beta chain) and its context. The germline CDR1 and CDR2 sequences are LGHNA and YNFKEQ. The CDR3 spans 13 residues. Trimming removed 0 bases at V and 7 bases at J, with 9 bases between. Libraries were prepared by immunoSEQ multiplex PCR; TCRdb keeps only in-frame clonotypes and omits some of them. The sample carries 75,000 to 100,000 clones, over 85% recorded once. This entry is derived from a study of control samples from healthy donors and cancer patients. V and J are TRBV4-2 and TRBJ1-2; no definite D call. The receptor was derived from a human donor in good health. The donor label of this sample is uncertain. The sample taken for sequencing was blood. The CDR3 bases are TGTGCCAGCAGCCAAGATCAGGAAGCTGGCTACACCTTC. As protein: CASSQDQEAGYTF.